Listed below are T cell receptor beta chains from one sample, sequenced in a study of cytomegalovirus exposure and HLA in healthy donors. Using immunoSEQ multiplex PCR, the repertoire was profiled, and TCRdb retains in-frame clones only, with some absent. The sample carries about 130,000 clones, more than 70% recorded once. Sequencing was done on a sample of PBMCs. These receptors were collected from a man aged 25 to 45 in good health and CMV-seronegative. Both conserved end residues are part of each CDR3. D genes are given only for firm matches. Only some rows state a clone size, as once, few, many or a class for expanded clones.

clone_size j_call d_call v_call cdr3_aa cdr3_nt
few TRBJ2-1 TRBD2 TRBV10-3 CAISDRLAGGLNEQFF TGTGCCATCAGTGACCGCCTAGCGGGGGGTCTGAATGAGCAGTTCTTC
NA TRBJ2-1 NA TRBV10-1 CASRIQGLSYNEQFF TGCGCCAGCAGGATACAGGGTCTCTCCTACAATGAGCAGTTCTTC
few TRBJ1-1 NA TRBV4-3 CASSQVRGRAEAFF TGCGCCAGCAGCCAAGTCAGGGGCAGGGCTGAAGCTTTCTTT
few TRBJ2-7 NA TRBV30 CAWSVYDEQYF TGTGCCTGGAGTGTCTATGACGAGCAGTACTTC
NA TRBJ2-1 NA TRBV9 CASSVAGISNEQFF TGTGCCAGCAGCGTCGCAGGAATTAGCAATGAGCAGTTCTTC
NA TRBJ2-3 TRBD2 TRBV7-2 CASSLIAGGPDTQYF TGTGCCAGCAGCTTAATAGCGGGGGGGCCAGATACGCAGTATTTT
NA TRBJ2-1 NA TRBV27 CASSLYRENEQFF TGTGCCAGCAGTTTATACAGGGAGAATGAGCAGTTCTTC
NA TRBJ1-2 NA TRBV30 CACQPPRADYGYTF TGTGCCTGTCAGCCACCGAGGGCTGACTATGGCTACACCTTC
NA TRBJ2-7 NA TRBV7-9 CASSLVGPAYEQYF TGTGCCAGCAGCTTAGTTGGGCCAGCCTACGAGCAGTACTTC
NA TRBJ2-3 NA TRBV28 CASSTPVGLTNTDTQYF TGTGCCAGCAGTACACCGGTGGGACTCACTAACACAGATACGCAGTATTTT
NA TRBJ2-3 TRBD1 TRBV14 CASSPTGADTQYF TGTGCCAGCAGCCCGACAGGGGCCGATACGCAGTATTTT
NA TRBJ2-3 TRBD2 TRBV4-1 CASSQVGLGTDTQYF TGCGCCAGCAGCCAAGTAGGACTAGGCACAGATACGCAGTATTTT
once TRBJ1-1 NA TRBV2 CASKKEGPSWGAFF TGTGCCAGCAAAAAGGAGGGGCCCTCTTGGGGAGCTTTCTTT
NA TRBJ1-1 NA TRBV4-1 CASSHVGENTEAFF TGCGCCAGCAGCCACGTTGGAGAGAACACTGAAGCTTTCTTT
few TRBJ2-3 TRBD2 TRBV13 CASDRRGTRSTDTQYF TGTGCCTCAGATCGGAGGGGGACTAGGAGCACAGATACGCAGTATTTT
NA TRBJ1-4 NA TRBV6-5 CASSLDGTREKLFF TGTGCCAGCAGTTTAGACGGTACCAGGGAAAAACTGTTTTTT
NA TRBJ1-1 NA TRBV30 CAWRGQGYPEAFF TGTGCCTGGAGGGGTCAGGGGTATCCTGAAGCTTTCTTT
few TRBJ2-1 TRBD2 TRBV7-9 CSSSASGGADNEQFF TGTTCCAGCAGCGCTAGCGGGGGGGCGGACAATGAGCAGTTCTTC
NA TRBJ1-4 NA TRBV11-2 CASSLDGQGSEKLFF TGTGCCAGCAGCTTAGATGGTCAGGGCAGTGAAAAACTGTTTTTT
NA TRBJ2-7 TRBD1 TRBV7-2 CASSWYTDRSYEQYF TGTGCCAGCAGCTGGTACACGGACAGGTCCTACGAGCAGTACTTC
NA TRBJ1-1 NA TRBV6-5 CASSSLTGNTEAFF TGTGCCAGCAGTTCCCTTACAGGGAACACTGAAGCTTTCTTT
NA TRBJ1-1 NA TRBV5-1 CASSPSGWATEAFF TGCGCCAGCAGCCCTAGCGGATGGGCCACTGAAGCTTTCTTT
NA TRBJ1-1 NA TRBV10-3 CAIRQGFNTEAFF TGTGCCATCAGGCAGGGGTTCAACACTGAAGCTTTCTTT
few TRBJ2-5 NA TRBV30 CAWRDHRRLQETQYF TGTGCCTGGAGGGACCACAGGAGATTGCAAGAGACCCAGTACTTC
NA TRBJ2-7 TRBD1 TRBV7-8 CASSRTGGSYEQYF TGTGCCAGCAGCCGGACAGGGGGATCCTACGAGCAGTACTTC
few TRBJ1-3 TRBD1 TRBV9 CASSPRTGGAYGNTIYF TGTGCCAGCAGCCCCCGGACAGGGGGCGCGTATGGAAACACCATATATTTT
NA TRBJ2-7 TRBD2 TRBV11-2 CASSLGTMPFYEQYF TGTGCCAGCAGCCTCGGGACTATGCCCTTTTACGAGCAGTACTTC
NA TRBJ2-1 NA TRBV19 CASGRSGIGGEQFF TGTGCCAGTGGGCGATCGGGGATTGGTGGTGAGCAGTTCTTC
NA TRBJ1-4 TRBD1 TRBV2 CASNPWTGQGEKLFF TGTGCCAGCAACCCCTGGACAGGGCAGGGTGAAAAACTGTTTTTT
NA TRBJ1-3 TRBD1 TRBV11-2 CASSPDRESYGNTIYF TGTGCCAGCAGCCCGGACAGGGAGTCTTATGGAAACACCATATATTTT
few TRBJ1-1 NA TRBV28 CASIGWSTEAFF TGTGCCAGCATCGGGTGGAGCACTGAAGCTTTCTTT
NA TRBJ2-3 TRBD2 TRBV7-8 CASSLTTSGGADTQYF TGTGCCAGCAGCTTGACGACTAGCGGGGGCGCAGATACGCAGTATTTT
NA TRBJ1-1 NA TRBV7-9 CASSLGQFKGDTEAFF TGTGCCAGCAGCTTAGGCCAGTTTAAGGGAGACACTGAAGCTTTCTTT
few TRBJ1-1 NA TRBV20-1 CSARVYEAFF TGCAGTGCTAGGGTCTATGAAGCTTTCTTT
few TRBJ2-7 TRBD2 TRBV10-1 CASSDPGLAGTYEQYF TGCGCCAGCAGTGACCCCGGACTAGCGGGGACCTACGAGCAGTACTTC
once TRBJ1-2 NA TRBV10-3 CAINPSGQGRNGYTF TGTGCCATCAACCCTTCAGGGCAAGGAAGGAATGGCTACACCTTC
NA TRBJ2-7 NA TRBV7-8 CASSLVGGLSYEQYF TGTGCCAGCAGCTTAGTGGGGGGTCTCTCCTACGAGCAGTACTTC